One T cell receptor beta chain is described in this entry. CDR1 and CDR2 from the germline V gene are SGHAT and FQDESV (reference sequence). Trimming stripped 6 bases from V and 1 base from J, with 10 bases between. This CDR3 contains 13 residues. Sampled while nominally healthy, donors likely had unrecorded immune exposures. It was with 60 Vbeta and 13 Jbeta primers that the PCR ran. Clones were read by immunoSEQ multiplex PCR, and TCRdb kept only the in-frame ones, dropping some. The profile shows around 150,000 clones, roughly four fifths of them singletons. The data derive from a study of cytomegalovirus exposure and HLA in healthy donors.

The sample consisted of PBMCs. V gene TRBV11-1 combines with J gene TRBJ2-7; D uncertain. The TCR originated in a middle-aged man in good health and CMV-seropositive. CDR3 in DNA: TGTGCCAGCAGTCAGACCGGGTCCTACGAGCAGTACTTC. It translates to CASSQTGSYEQYF.